The next 32 T cell receptor beta chains were all read from a single sample in a study of T cells in Graves' hyperthyroidism and ophthalmopathy. From RNA transcripts, TCR beta CDR3 regions were amplified. A set of HTBI primers served as the primers for a first-round RT-PCR of the TCR CDR3. TCRdb re-analysed the multiplex PCR reads in MiXCR, keeping a single row per CDR3 protein. The sample has approximately 530,000 distinct CDR3 sequences, about 20% seen once; the top ten hold approximately 50%. The material sequenced was blood. The receptors stem from a man aged 40-55 years with Graves' ophthalmopathy.

The sample holds many counts of this clonotype. J is TRBJ2-1 and V is TRBV7-9, with 11 bases that match TRBD2. V lost 5 bases and J lost 12; bases outside the gene matches: 6. This CDR3 is 13 amino acids long. The germline V gene encodes CDR1 SEHNR and CDR2 FQNEAQ (reference sequence). CDR3 coding DNA: TGTGCCAGCAGCCCTCCTACTAGCGGGAGGCAGTTCTTC. This sequence encodes CASSPPTSGRQFF.

Note on this clonotype: This may be a read error, as it is one base from a much larger clone. This CDR3 is missing its conserved last phenylalanine or tryptophan, likely due to a read error. This chain connects TRBV28 to TRBJ1-1, with D uncertain. Trimming cost V 4 bases and J 4 bases, with 13 bases left between them. Germline values: CDR1 MDHEN, CDR2 SYDVKM. This CDR3 is 14 amino acids long. The CDR3 spells CASSSPLGVTEAFL. The CDR3 DNA reads TGTGCCAGCAGTTCCCCCTTGGGCGTCACTGAAGCTTTCCTT.

This clonotype was counted many times. CDR3 nucleotides: TGTGCCAGCAGCTTAGCGTCAAGGGGGAGCTATGGCTACACCTTC. Translation: CASSLASRGSYGYTF. The chain recombines TRBV7-2 with TRBJ1-2; tentative D call: TRBD1 (6 bases). Germline V gene data show CDR1 as SGHTA and CDR2 as FQGNSA. Trimming stripped 0 bases from V and 4 bases from J, with 12 bases between. The CDR3 totals 15 residues.

This chain uses TRBV4-3 with TRBJ2-2; 10 bases fit TRBD2. This CDR3 is built from 15 residues. CDR1 and CDR2 (germline): LGHNA, YSLEER. V dropped 1 base and J dropped 8; count of bases not matched to a gene: 4. In DNA, the CDR3 is TGCGCCAGCAGCCAAGGGGAGCGGGGGGGTGGGGAGCTGTTTTTT. Amino acids: CASSQGERGGGELFF.

This clonotype was recorded only once. The genes are TRBV2 and TRBJ1-1, with a tentative D call TRBD1 (5 bases). The CDR3 has 15 amino acids. The V end was cut by 2 bases, the J end by 5 bases, with 15 bases between. Germline V gene lookup returns CDR1 SNHLY and CDR2 FYNNEI. Here the CDR3 reads CASSEMGGGGTEAFF. Here the CDR3 DNA reads TGTGCCAGCAGTGAAATGGGGGGGGGAGGGACTGAAGCTTTCTTT.

The chain links TRBV12-3 or TRBV12-4 to TRBJ1-1, with unresolved D. The CDR3 has 15 residues. Trimming took 5 bases from V and 0 from J, leaving 13 bases between them. Written as DNA, the CDR3 is TGTGCCAGCAGTCCTCCGGAGTCTTTGAACACTGAAGCTTTCTTT. Its translation is CASSPPESLNTEAFF.

This clonotype occurred many times. The chain uses TRBV18 and TRBJ2-3, with 7 bases that match TRBD1. The CDR3 contains 15 residues. Germline CDR1 and CDR2: KGHSH and LQKENI. The ends lost 5 bases at V and 5 bases at J; junction bases unmatched: 10. CDR3 DNA sequence: TGTGCCAGCTCATCTTGGACAGGCGGAGGAGATACGCAGTATTTT. It codes for CASSSWTGGGDTQYF.

The chain couples TRBV14 to TRBJ2-2; no clear D gene. Germline V lookup: CDR1 SGHDN, CDR2 FVKESK. The CDR3 is 14 amino acids. The V end was cut by 0 bases, the J end by 4 bases, with 6 bases between. CDR3 amino acids: CASSQELGTGELFF. As DNA, the CDR3 is TGTGCCAGCAGCCAAGAGTTAGGCACCGGGGAGCTGTTTTTT.

This clonotype has more than one count but fewer than ten. The rearrangement joins TRBV19 to TRBJ1-1; 8 positions match TRBD1. The CDR3 consists of 15 residues. Germline values: CDR1 LNHDA, CDR2 SQIVND (reference sequence). The ends lost 5 bases at V and 7 bases at J; junction bases unmatched: 12. As DNA, the CDR3 is TGTGCCAGTAGTCCCAGAGGACAGGGAACATTTGAAGCTTTCTTT. Amino acid sequence: CASSPRGQGTFEAFF. Using reference TRBV19 and TRBJ1-1 for the parts outside the CDR3, the full variable domain is DGGITQSPKYLFRKEGQNVTLSCEQNLNHDAMYWYRQDPGQGLRLIYYSQIVNDFQKGDIAEGYSVSREKKESFPLTVTSAQKNPTAFYLCASSPRGQGTFEAFFGQGTRLTVV.

This clonotype was counted many times. The chain couples TRBV3-1 to TRBJ2-5; D unresolved. Germline CDR1 reads LGHDT; CDR2 reads YNNKEL (reference sequence). V lost 0 bases and J lost 6, with 5 bases in between. The CDR3 runs 12 residues. The CDR3 DNA follows: TGTGCCAGCAGCCAAGATAGGAAGACCCAGTACTTC. This encodes CASSQDRKTQYF.

A few counts support this clonotype. J is TRBJ1-1 and V is TRBV15; a possible D gene is TRBD1 (5 bases). Per the germline V gene, CDR1 is LNHNV and CDR2 is YYDKDF (reference sequence). V lost 0 bases and J lost 1, with 6 bases in between. This CDR3 is built from 14 residues. CDR3 coding DNA: TGTGCCACCAGCAGAGAAACAGGGAACACTGAAGCTTTCTTT. Encoded protein: CATSRETGNTEAFF.

The CDR3, as DNA: TGTGCCAGCTCCTTACAGGGGTCGCGGAGCACCGGGGAGCTGTTTTTT. Its protein product is CASSLQGSRSTGELFF. The genes are TRBV18 and TRBJ2-2; TRBD1 matches 7 bases. Per the germline V gene, CDR1 is KGHSH and CDR2 is LQKENI. V shed 6 bases, J shed 4 bases, and the junction held 11 bases outside the gene matches. The CDR3 has 16 residues.

The chain employs TRBV28 and TRBJ2-3; no firm D call. Germline V lookup: CDR1 MDHEN, CDR2 SYDVKM. The CDR3 spans 15 residues. Trimming pared 1 base from V and 0 bases from J, leaving 8 bases between. The CDR3 sequence is CASSLSGFSTDTQYF. The DNA of the CDR3 is TGTGCCAGCAGTTTATCCGGGTTTAGCACAGATACGCAGTATTTT.

The rearrangement uses TRBV5-1 and TRBJ2-5; TRBD2 matches at 10 bases. With V trimmed by 4 bases and J by 0 bases, 12 bases remained unmatched. This CDR3 is built from 18 residues. The germline V gene encodes CDR1 SGHRS and CDR2 YFSETQ. The CDR3 nucleotides read TGCGCCAGCAGCCTCTCCAGCGGGGGGGCTAATTACCAAGAGACCCAGTACTTC. Amino acid sequence: CASSLSSGGANYQETQYF. Together with reference TRBV5-1 and TRBJ2-5, the CDR3 gives the full variable domain: KAGVTQTPRYLIKTRGQQVTLSCSPISGHRSVSWYQQTPGQGLQFLFEYFSETQRNKGNFPGRFSGRQFSNSRSEMNVSTLELGDSALYLCASSLSSGGANYQETQYFGPGTRLLVL.

This clonotype appeared a few times. J is TRBJ1-1 and V is TRBV7-9, with unresolved D. Trimming stripped 2 bases from V and 1 base from J, with 5 bases between. The CDR3 contains 13 residues. From germline, CDR1 is SEHNR and CDR2 FQNEAQ (reference sequence). As DNA, the CDR3 is TGTGCCAGCAGCTTAATGAGGAACACTGAAGCTTTCTTT. Translating it yields CASSLMRNTEAFF.

V gene TRBV20-1 combines with J gene TRBJ2-2; TRBD1 matches 9 bases. J lost 5 bases, V lost 6 bases, and 7 bases had no gene match. In germline, CDR1 is DFQATT, CDR2 SNEGSKA (reference sequence). This CDR3 has 14 amino acids. CDR3 in DNA: TGCAGTGCCAATCCGGGACAGGGTACCGGGGAGCTGTTTTTT. Amino acids: CSANPGQGTGELFF.

This clonotype appeared many times. The chain couples TRBV7-2 to TRBJ2-7, with 7 nucleotides matching TRBD2. V lost 0 bases, J lost 4 bases, and 6 bases stayed unmatched. Germline-derived CDR1 and CDR2 are SGHTA and FQGNSA. The CDR3 has 15 residues. In DNA, the CDR3 is TGTGCCAGCAGCTTAGCGCTAGCGGCATTATACGAGCAGTACTTC. Its translation: CASSLALAALYEQYF.

The chain combines TRBV7-2 with TRBJ2-3; TRBD2 matches 8 bases. V lost 5 bases and J lost 4; bases outside the gene matches: 5. Per germline, CDR1 SGHTA and CDR2 FQGNSA. The CDR3 extends over 14 amino acids. The CDR3 DNA is TGTGCCAGCAGCGCCACTAGCGGCCCAGATACGCAGTATTTT. Its protein is CASSATSGPDTQYF.

This clonotype was counted ten times or more. V gene TRBV27 combines with J gene TRBJ2-1; 10 bases are a match to TRBD2. The junction had 4 bases not matched to a gene; V was cut back by 2 bases and J by 0 bases. Germline lookup yields CDR1 MNHEY and CDR2 SMNVEV (reference sequence). There are 17 residues in the CDR3. Here the CDR3 DNA reads TGTGCCAGCAGTTTAAGACTAGCGGGTACCTCCTACAATGAGCAGTTCTTC. It specifies CASSLRLAGTSYNEQFF.

This clonotype was detected a few times. The chain is built from TRBV6-2 or TRBV6-3 and TRBJ2-7; TRBD2 agrees at 7 bases. The CDR3 has 14 amino acids. The V gene's germline CDR1 is MNHEY and CDR2 SVGEGT. Trimming took 6 bases from V and 2 from J; bases not matched to a gene: 7. The CDR3 sequence: CASSTSSGAYEQYF. In nucleotides, the CDR3 is TGTGCCAGCAGCACTTCTAGCGGTGCCTACGAGCAGTACTTC.

This clonotype was counted at least ten times. The CDR3, as DNA: TGTGCCAGCAGTGTCGCAGCTAGCGGGAGCGGTGAGCAGTTCTTC. The encoded protein is CASSVAASGSGEQFF. The chain carries TRBV2 and TRBJ2-1; 10 bases match TRBD2. The germline V gene encodes CDR1 SNHLY and CDR2 FYNNEI. The V and J ends lost 4 bases and 9 bases, in that order; junction bases with no gene match: 9. The CDR3 is 15 amino acids.

The chain carries TRBV30 and TRBJ2-7; unclear D gene. This CDR3 comprises 12 residues. Trimming took off 0 bases at V and 7 bases at J, with 10 bases between the two ends. Germline loops: CDR1 GTSNPN, CDR2 SVGIG (reference sequence). CDR3 region: CAWSVPGGEQYF. The CDR3 DNA reads as TGTGCCTGGAGTGTCCCTGGCGGAGAGCAGTACTTC.

This clonotype was counted at least ten times. The J gene is TRBJ2-1, the V gene TRBV12-3 or TRBV12-4; no definite D call. The ends were cut back, 5 bases at V and 5 bases at J, with 13 bases in the middle. This CDR3 region has 14 residues. Here the CDR3 reads CASSDLRRHNEQFF. The CDR3 coding sequence is TGTGCCAGCAGTGATTTAAGAAGACACAATGAGCAGTTCTTC.

The rearrangement joins TRBV6-5 to TRBJ2-6; TRBD1 matches 11 bases. Germline CDR1 and CDR2: MNHEY and SVGAGI. CDR3 length equals 20 residues. J lost 0 bases, V lost 0 bases, and 7 bases had no gene match. CDR3 DNA sequence: TGTGCCAGCAGTTACTCACACCCCGGGACAGGGGGCTCTGGGGCCAACGTCCTGACTTTC. Its protein product is CASSYSHPGTGGSGANVLTF.

This sequence joins TRBV30 and TRBJ1-3; D is unresolved. Trimming cost V 3 bases and J 2 bases, with 14 bases left between them. Germline V CDR1 and CDR2: GTSNPN, SVGIG (reference sequence). The CDR3 consists of 15 residues. DNA of the CDR3: TGTGCCTGGAGACTGTCGGGAGGGCCTGGAAACACCATATATTTT. This translates into CAWRLSGGPGNTIYF.

The chain carries TRBV7-2 and TRBJ2-4; 7 positions match TRBD1. This CDR3 is 16 amino acids long. V lost 4 bases, J lost 1 base, and 7 bases stayed unmatched. Germline-derived CDR1 and CDR2 are SGHTA and FQGNSA. The CDR3 nucleotides are TGTGCCAGCAGCTGGGCAGGGGGTCAGGCCAAAAACATTCAGTACTTC. It yields the protein CASSWAGGQAKNIQYF.

This clonotype was seen at least ten times. The rearrangement links TRBV7-8 to TRBJ2-1; D not resolved. CDR1 and CDR2 (germline): SGHVS, FQNEAQ. The CDR3 has 15 amino acids. Trimming cost V 7 bases and J 1 base, with 14 bases left between them. CDR3 DNA: TGTGCCAGCAAAACACAGCGTGGGTCCTACAATGAGCAGTTCTTC. It translates to CASKTQRGSYNEQFF.

This clonotype was seen repeatedly, ten times or more. The V gene is TRBV6-2 or TRBV6-3, the J gene TRBJ2-7; a possible D gene is TRBD1 (6 bases). V was trimmed by 2 bases and J by 3 bases, leaving 17 bases between them. The CDR3 extends over 16 amino acids. Germline-derived CDR1 and CDR2 are MNHEY and SVGEGT. The CDR3: CASSYDRSDRVYEQYF. CDR3 in DNA: TGTGCCAGCAGTTACGACCGATCGGACAGAGTCTACGAGCAGTACTTC.

The DNA of the CDR3 is TGTGCCAGCGGTCAAGGGGCCAACGTCCTGACTTTC. Translation: CASGQGANVLTF. The J gene is TRBJ2-6, the V gene TRBV7-3; D is unresolved. The CDR3 runs 12 residues. The germline V and J ends were trimmed by 8 bases and 4 bases, with 6 bases remaining between them. Germline V CDR1 and CDR2: SGHTA, FQGTGA.

This clonotype was counted many times. The chain employs TRBV7-9 and TRBJ1-1, with 7 nucleotides matching TRBD1. V trimming: 4 bases; J trimming: 5 bases; junction bases outside the gene matches: 10. This CDR3 is built from 15 residues. Germline lookup yields CDR1 SEHNR and CDR2 FQNEAQ (reference sequence). The CDR3 region has the DNA TGTGCCAGCAGCTCAATGACAGGGAGGGGGACTGAAGCTTTCTTT. It codes for CASSSMTGRGTEAFF.

This clonotype was counted a few times. V gene TRBV12-3 or TRBV12-4 combines with J gene TRBJ2-1; D unclear. The CDR3 spans 14 residues. V was clipped by 6 bases and J by 5 bases, with 14 bases between them. The CDR3 loop reads CASSLLGANNEQFF. The CDR3 DNA reads TGTGCCAGCAGCCTACTGGGTGCGAACAATGAGCAGTTCTTC.

V usage is TRBV29-1 and J usage is TRBJ2-3; D gene unclear. CDR3 length: 13 amino acids. Trimming took 2 bases from V and 6 from J, leaving 12 bases between them. Germline lookup yields CDR1 SQVTM and CDR2 ANQGSEA. CDR3 sequence: CSVEPRVADTQYF. CDR3 in DNA: TGCAGCGTTGAACCTCGGGTAGCCGATACGCAGTATTTT.